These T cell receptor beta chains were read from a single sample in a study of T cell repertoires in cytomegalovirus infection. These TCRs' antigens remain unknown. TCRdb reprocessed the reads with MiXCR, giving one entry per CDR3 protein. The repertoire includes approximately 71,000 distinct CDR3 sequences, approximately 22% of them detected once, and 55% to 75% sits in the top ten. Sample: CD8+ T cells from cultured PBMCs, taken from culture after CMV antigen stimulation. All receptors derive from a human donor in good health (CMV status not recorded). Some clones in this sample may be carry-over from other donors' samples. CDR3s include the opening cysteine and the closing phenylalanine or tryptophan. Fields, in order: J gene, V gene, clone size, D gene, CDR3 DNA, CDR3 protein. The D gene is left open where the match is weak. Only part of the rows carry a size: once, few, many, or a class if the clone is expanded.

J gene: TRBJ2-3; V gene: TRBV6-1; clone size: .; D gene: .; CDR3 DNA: TGTGCCAGCAGTGAAGTGGGGCCCGGAGGGGCAGATACGCAGTATTTT; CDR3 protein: CASSEVGPGGADTQYF
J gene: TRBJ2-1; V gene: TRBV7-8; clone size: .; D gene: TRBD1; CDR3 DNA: TGTGCCAGCAGGCCCCCGGGACAGGGATCTAGTGAGCAGTTCTTC; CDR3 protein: CASRPPGQGSSEQFF
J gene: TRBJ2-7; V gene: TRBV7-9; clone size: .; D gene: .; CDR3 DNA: TGTGCCAGCAGCCCCCGCGGCACTAGCTCCTACGAGCAGTACTTC; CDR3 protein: CASSPRGTSSYEQYF
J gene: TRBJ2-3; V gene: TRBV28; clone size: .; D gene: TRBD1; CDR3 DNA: TGTGCCAATGGTAGGACAGGGGAATTGGATACGCAGTATTTT; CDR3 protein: CANGRTGELDTQYF
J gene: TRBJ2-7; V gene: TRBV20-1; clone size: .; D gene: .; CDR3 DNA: TGCAGTGCTCAGGAGAACGAGCAGTACTTC; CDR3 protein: CSAQENEQYF
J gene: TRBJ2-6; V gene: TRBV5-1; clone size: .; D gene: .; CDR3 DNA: TGCGCCAGCAGCCACGACTCTGGGGCCAACGTCCTGACTTTC; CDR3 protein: CASSHDSGANVLTF
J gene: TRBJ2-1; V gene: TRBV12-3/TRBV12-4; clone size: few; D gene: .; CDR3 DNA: TGTGCCAGCAGCCGGACAGACCCCCGGGGGAATGAGCAGTTCTTC; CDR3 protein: CASSRTDPRGNEQFF
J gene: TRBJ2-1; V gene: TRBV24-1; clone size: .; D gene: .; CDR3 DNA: TGTGCCACCAGTTCGGCAGGACAAAGAGTCTATGAGCAGTTCTTC; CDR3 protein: CATSSAGQRVYEQFF
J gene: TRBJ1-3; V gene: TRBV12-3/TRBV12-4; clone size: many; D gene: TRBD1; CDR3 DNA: TGTGCCAGCAGTCCACAGGGGTTGGGTTCTGGAAACACCATATATTTT; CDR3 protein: CASSPQGLGSGNTIYF
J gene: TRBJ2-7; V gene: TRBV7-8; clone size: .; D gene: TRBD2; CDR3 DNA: TGTGCCAGCAGCCCAGAGGAGGCTAGCGGGGGGTCTTACCCCTACGAGCAGTACTTC; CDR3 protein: CASSPEEASGGSYPYEQYF
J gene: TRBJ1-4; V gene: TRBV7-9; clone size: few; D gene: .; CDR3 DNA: TGTGCCAGCTGGGGCGGGGGAAACCGGAAAAAACTGTTTTTT; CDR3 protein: CASWGGGNRKKLFF
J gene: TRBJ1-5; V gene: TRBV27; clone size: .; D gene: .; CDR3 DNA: TGTGCCAGCAGTTTACAGACCCCCAATCAGCCCCAGCATTTT; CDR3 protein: CASSLQTPNQPQHF
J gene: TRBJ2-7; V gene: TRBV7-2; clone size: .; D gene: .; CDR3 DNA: TGTGCCAGCAGCTCCCTTGACAGGAACGAGCAGTACTTC; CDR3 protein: CASSSLDRNEQYF
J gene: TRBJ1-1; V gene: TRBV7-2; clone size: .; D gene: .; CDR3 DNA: TGTGCCAGCAGCTTAGCGCAAAGGGGGACCGCTGAAGCTTTCTTT; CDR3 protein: CASSLAQRGTAEAFF
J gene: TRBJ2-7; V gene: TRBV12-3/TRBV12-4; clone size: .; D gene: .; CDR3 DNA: TGTGCCAGCAGTTTAGGTGTTTCAGGGATTATCTACGAGCAGTACTTC; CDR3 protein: CASSLGVSGIIYEQYF
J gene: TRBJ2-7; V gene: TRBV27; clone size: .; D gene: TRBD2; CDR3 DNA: TGTGCCAGCAGTTTAAGCGGGGGGGCCCTGGGGGACGAGCAGTACTTC; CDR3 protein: CASSLSGGALGDEQYF
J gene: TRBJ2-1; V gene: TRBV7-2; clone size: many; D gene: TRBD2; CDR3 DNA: TGTGCCAGCAGCTTAAGCGGGGGGGCCGTGGATGAGCAGTTCTTC; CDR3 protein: CASSLSGGAVDEQFF
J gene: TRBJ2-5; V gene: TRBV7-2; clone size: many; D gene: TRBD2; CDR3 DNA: TGTGCCAGCAGTGGGGGACTAGCGGGGGAGACCCAGTACTTC; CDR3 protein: CASSGGLAGETQYF
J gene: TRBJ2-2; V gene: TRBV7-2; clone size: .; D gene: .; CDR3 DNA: TGTGCCAGCAGCTCGCCTATGGGGGAGCTGTTTTTT; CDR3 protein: CASSSPMGELFF
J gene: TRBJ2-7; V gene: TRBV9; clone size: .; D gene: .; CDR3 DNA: TGTGCCAGCAGCGTAGGGGCAGGGAGTATCTACGAGCAGTACTTC; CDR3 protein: CASSVGAGSIYEQYF
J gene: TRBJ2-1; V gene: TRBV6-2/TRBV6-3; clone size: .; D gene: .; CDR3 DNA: TGTGCCAGCAGTTACTCGAATGGGGGAAGGGACAATGAGCAGTTCTTC; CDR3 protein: CASSYSNGGRDNEQFF
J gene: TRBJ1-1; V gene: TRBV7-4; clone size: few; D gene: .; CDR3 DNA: TGTGCCAGCAGACGACACGCTGAAGCTTTCTTT; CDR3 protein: CASRRHAEAFF
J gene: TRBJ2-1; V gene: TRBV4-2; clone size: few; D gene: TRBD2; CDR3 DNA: TGTGCCAGCAGCCAATTGAGCGGGGGGGTAAGAGAGCAGTTCTTC; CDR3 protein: CASSQLSGGVREQFF
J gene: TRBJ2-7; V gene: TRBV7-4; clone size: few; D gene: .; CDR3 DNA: TGTGCCAGCAGCCCCAAGCTGGCCGGGTCCTACGAGCAGTACTTC; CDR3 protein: CASSPKLAGSYEQYF
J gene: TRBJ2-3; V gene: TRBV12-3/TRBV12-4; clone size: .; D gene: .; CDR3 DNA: TGTGCCAGCAGTTACGGGAGAGGGTCCGAAACAGATACGCAGTATTTT; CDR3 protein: CASSYGRGSETDTQYF
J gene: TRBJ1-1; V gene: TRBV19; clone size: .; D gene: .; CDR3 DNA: TGTGCCAGTAGTATAGTCCAGGGGCTAAAGAACACTGAAGCTTTCTTT; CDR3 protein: CASSIVQGLKNTEAFF
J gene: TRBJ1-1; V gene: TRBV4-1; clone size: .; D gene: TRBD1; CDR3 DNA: TGCGCCAGCAGCCAAAACAGGGGCTACACTGAAGCTTTCTTT; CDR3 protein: CASSQNRGYTEAFF
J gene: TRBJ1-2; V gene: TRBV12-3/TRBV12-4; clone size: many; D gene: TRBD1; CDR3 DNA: TGTGCCAGCACCCCGACAGGGACAAGGGGCTACACCTTC; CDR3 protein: CASTPTGTRGYTF
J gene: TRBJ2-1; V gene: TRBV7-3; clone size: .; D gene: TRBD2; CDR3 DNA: TGTGCCAGCAGCTTCGGGACTAGCGGATACAATGAGCAGTTCTTC; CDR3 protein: CASSFGTSGYNEQFF
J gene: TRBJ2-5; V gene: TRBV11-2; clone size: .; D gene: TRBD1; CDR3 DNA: TGTGCCAGCAGCTACAGGGGACAGGGAAGTGCCCAGTACTTC; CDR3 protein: CASSYRGQGSAQYF
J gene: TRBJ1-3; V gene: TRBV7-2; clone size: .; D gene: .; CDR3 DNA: TGTGCCAGCAGCTTAGAGGTTACGCCAGGAAACACCATATATTTT; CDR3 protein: CASSLEVTPGNTIYF
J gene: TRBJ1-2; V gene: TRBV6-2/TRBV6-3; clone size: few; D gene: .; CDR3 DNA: TGTGCCAGCCTTCCGGACAGATTCTATTTCTATGGCTACACCTTC; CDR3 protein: CASLPDRFYFYGYTF
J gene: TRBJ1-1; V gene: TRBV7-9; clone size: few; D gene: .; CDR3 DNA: TGTGCCAGCAGCTTGTCATCCAGTCACAACACTGAAGCTTTCTTT; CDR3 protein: CASSLSSSHNTEAFF
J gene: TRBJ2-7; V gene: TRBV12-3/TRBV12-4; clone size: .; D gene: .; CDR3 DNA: TGTGCCAGCAGTTCTGCAGCGGTCTACGAGCAGTACTTC; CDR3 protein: CASSSAAVYEQYF
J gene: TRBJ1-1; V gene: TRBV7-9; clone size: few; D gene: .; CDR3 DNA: TGTGCCAGCAGCTCCCCCTCCCGGGGGCACACTGAAGCTTTCTTT; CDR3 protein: CASSSPSRGHTEAFF
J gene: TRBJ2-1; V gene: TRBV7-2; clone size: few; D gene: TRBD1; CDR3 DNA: TGTGCCAGCAGCTTAAGGGACAGGTCCTACAATGAGCAGTTCTTC; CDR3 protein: CASSLRDRSYNEQFF
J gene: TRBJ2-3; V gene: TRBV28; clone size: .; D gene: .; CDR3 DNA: TGTGCCAGCAGTTTCTTCGGCGACCAGAGCACAGATACGCAGTATTTT; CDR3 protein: CASSFFGDQSTDTQYF
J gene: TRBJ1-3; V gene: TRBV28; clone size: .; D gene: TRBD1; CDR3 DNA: TGTGCCAGCAGCCTCAGGGGGCACGGAAACACCATATATTTT; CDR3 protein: CASSLRGHGNTIYF
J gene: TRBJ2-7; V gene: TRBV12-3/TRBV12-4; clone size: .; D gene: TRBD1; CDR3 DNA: TGTGCCAGCAGCTCCGGGACAGGGGGCAGCGAGCAGTACTTC; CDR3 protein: CASSSGTGGSEQYF
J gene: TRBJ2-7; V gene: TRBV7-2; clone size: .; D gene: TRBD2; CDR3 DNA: TGTGCCAGCAGCTTAATCCTAGCGGGGAGCTACGAGCAGTACTTC; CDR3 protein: CASSLILAGSYEQYF
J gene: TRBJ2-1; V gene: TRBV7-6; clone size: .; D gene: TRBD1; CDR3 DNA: TGTGCCAGCAGCTCGCGGCTACAGGGGGCTTTTAGCTCCTACAATGAGCAGTTCTTC; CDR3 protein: CASSSRLQGAFSSYNEQFF
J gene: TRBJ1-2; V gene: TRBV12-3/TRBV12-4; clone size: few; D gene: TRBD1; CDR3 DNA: TGTGCCAGCAGCTTTGTTGTAGGGCAGGGGGCAGAAGGCTACACCTTC; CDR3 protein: CASSFVVGQGAEGYTF